Below, 9 T cell receptor beta chains from the same sample are listed, as sequenced in a study of OX40 agonist ivuxolimab in advanced cancers. Libraries were prepared by immunoSEQ multiplex PCR; TCRdb keeps only in-frame clonotypes and omits some of them. The data contain about 51,000 clones, less than 90% of them seen just once; the ten biggest clones take up approximately 20%. Material: CD4+ or CD8+ T cells sorted from blood, obtained in a trial of the OX40 agonist ivuxolimab. These receptor sequences come from an adult with an advanced solid tumor such as melanoma, head and neck, liver or kidney cancer.

This sequence joins TRBV4-1 and TRBJ2-1; the match to TRBD2 covers 12 bases. Germline CDR1 reads MGHRA; CDR2 reads YSYEKL. V shed 7 bases and J 8 bases; nucleotides not matched to a gene: 9. The CDR3 sequence is 15 residues long. The CDR3 nucleotides are TGCGCCAGCACTCCTCTAGCGGGAGGGGTAGATGAGCAGTTCTTC. Amino acids: CASTPLAGGVDEQFF.

The chain links TRBV28 to TRBJ2-7; the match to TRBD2 covers 7 bases. The CDR3 loop spans 12 amino acids. The V gene's germline CDR1 is MDHEN and CDR2 SYDVKM. Trimming cost V 3 bases and J 10 bases; bases outside gene matches: 6. The CDR3 DNA reads TGTGCCAGCAGTTTCTGGCGGGGGAAACAGTACTTC. It is translated as CASSFWRGKQYF. The full variable domain, its missing parts supplied by reference TRBV28 and TRBJ2-7, is DVKVTQSSRYLVKRTGEKVFLECVQDMDHENMFWYRQDPGLGLRLIYFSYDVKMKEKGDIPEGYSVSREKKERFSLILESASTNQTSMYLCASSFWRGKQYFGPGTRLTVT.

V is TRBV11-2 and J is TRBJ2-7, with D tentatively TRBD1 (5 bases). V was clipped by 3 bases and J by 3 bases, with 9 bases between them. The CDR3 has 13 residues. Germline assignment: CDR1 SGHAT and CDR2 FQNNGV. For the CDR3, the DNA is TGTGCCAGCAGCTTTGACAGCCACTACGAGCAGTACTTC. Translation gives CASSFDSHYEQYF.

The J gene is TRBJ1-2, the V gene TRBV11-2; possibly TRBD1 for D (5 bases). V was trimmed by 7 bases and J by 2 bases, leaving 11 bases between them. Germline V gene data show CDR1 as SGHAT and CDR2 as FQNNGV. CDR3 length: 13 residues. The CDR3 reads CASTLQENYGYTF. Here the CDR3 DNA reads TGTGCCAGCACCCTACAGGAAAACTATGGCTACACCTTC.

V gene TRBV11-2 combines with J gene TRBJ2-7; D is possibly TRBD1 (5 bases). V lost 3 bases to trimming and J lost 5 bases, with 26 bases between them. Germline CDR1 SGHAT, CDR2 FQNNGV. This CDR3 spans 18 amino acids. The CDR3 DNA follows: TGTGCCAGCAGCTTCCCTCTTGCCCCCGACAGTAACCTTGACGAGCAGTACTTC. This codes for CASSFPLAPDSNLDEQYF.

The chain employs TRBV6-5 and TRBJ1-5, with D unresolved. From germline, CDR1 is MNHEY and CDR2 SVGAGI. Trimming removed 3 bases from V and 1 base from J, with 10 bases in between. CDR3 length: 15 amino acids. The CDR3 DNA is TGTGCCAGCAGTTATTCAGTTCGGAGCAATCAGCCCCAGCATTTT. It translates to CASSYSVRSNQPQHF.

The rearrangement links TRBV28 to TRBJ1-5; 9 nucleotides line up with TRBD1. J was trimmed by 0 bases and V by 4 bases; bases with no gene match: 1. The CDR3 runs to 15 residues. CDR1 MDHEN and CDR2 SYDVKM come from the germline V gene. This CDR3 reads CASSWTGASNQPQHF. In DNA form, the CDR3 reads TGTGCCAGCAGTTGGACAGGGGCTAGCAATCAGCCCCAGCATTTT.

The V call is TRBV9, the J call TRBJ2-5; perhaps TRBD1 as D (6 bases). V shed 3 bases and J shed 5 bases, with 14 bases lying between them. The length of the CDR3 is 14 residues. In germline, CDR1 is SGDLS, CDR2 YYNGEE. The CDR3 region has the DNA TGTGCCAGCAGCGAGTGGGGGCTCCAGGAGACCCAGTACTTC. Amino acids: CASSEWGLQETQYF.

The V call is TRBV27, the J call TRBJ1-1; the match to TRBD1 covers 8 bases. The CDR3 spans 16 residues. Germline trimming cut 6 bases from V and 4 bases from J; bases unmatched to any gene: 13. CDR1 MNHEY and CDR2 SMNVEV come from the germline V gene (reference sequence). The CDR3 DNA sequence: TGTGCCAGCAGAGAGCAGGGGGCGTATTCGGCCACTGAAGCTTTCTTT. Translation gives CASREQGAYSATEAFF.